The clone carrying this T cell receptor beta chain appeared many times. An equimolar mix of two oligonucleotides served as the beta constant-region primer for TRBC1 and TRBC2. Four rounds of PCR amplified the ligated cDNA using nested alpha and beta constant-region primers plus SP2. TCRdb used MiXCR to reprocess the UMI-ligation and nested PCR reads, holding one entry per CDR3 protein. The table lists 80,000 to 95,000 distinct CDR3 sequences, around 9% of them singletons. Trimming cost V 3 bases and J 6 bases, with 15 bases left between them. CDR1 DFQATT and CDR2 SNEGSKA come from the germline V gene (reference sequence). CDR3 length equals 14 residues. The data belong to a study of naive and memory T cell subsets.

The sample consisted of naive CD8+ T cells from blood. The sequence was collected from a human donor in good health. The chain links TRBV20-1 to TRBJ2-1, with a possible D match to TRBD1 (6 bases). CDR3 DNA sequence: TGCAGTGCTAGTTGGCAGGGGAAATTCAATGAGCAGTTCTTC. Translated: CSASWQGKFNEQFF.